This T cell receptor (beta chain) was sequenced for a study of T-cell memory formation after mild COVID-19. Study background: Each donor largely had its own TCR clusters. The study's findings and limits: Contracting clones from day 15 to 85 showed balanced CD4/CD8; later expanders favored CD4+.

This clonotype was seen a handful of times. No antigen is known for it. TCRdb independently ran MiXCR on the 5' RACE reads; one entry per CDR3 protein. The sample holds hundreds of thousands of distinct CDR3 sequences, about 20% seen once. From germline, CDR1 is KGHDR and CDR2 SFDVKD. The CDR3 covers 14 residues. V gave up 4 bases and J gave up 4 bases, with 10 bases separating them. The source of this sequence is an adult woman who had mild COVID-19 (a few samples of this study predate the infection). Cell type and time point are not known. Sequenced sample: PBMCs or a T cell subset sorted from them (not recorded which). The rearrangement joins TRBV24-1 to TRBJ2-1, with a possible D match to TRBD2 (6 bases). The DNA for the CDR3 is TGTGCCACCAGTGAGTCCGGGACTTACAATGAGCAGTTCTTC. It yields the protein CATSESGTYNEQFF.